The subject of this entry is one TCR beta chain. This clone appeared once. Its specific antigen is unknown. It has no much larger one-base neighbor in the sample; base qualities were not kept. The data belong to a study of blood T cell repertoires in COVID-19 (dated by TCRdb to between 2020 and 2021). General notes on the study: Collaborator samples came from the United States, Italy and Spain and covered acute and convalescent phases of COVID-19. Where available, HLA class I and class II types were taken from metadata supplied by the sample provider and were not determined by assay-based typing. The prospective study material was composed of cDNA or gDNA derived from T cells, B-cell-depleted T cells, or PBMCs. Samples came from the ongoing ImmuneRACE study (first 160 participants) plus 1,254 subjects from 6 global collaborators. The dataset comprised deeply sampled blood TCRbeta repertoires from subjects exposed to, actively infected with, or recovered from COVID-19. The repertoires were released in a freely available public database meant as a resource for research on the immune response to SARS-CoV-2. Sample metadata almost always included a de-identified subject ID, COVID-19 status, age in years and sex. On the study overall, not on this receptor specifically: Clinical and demographic metadata were provided uncurated, with the amount varying by source and participant.

The germline ends are 11 bases apart after V is trimmed by 2 bases and J by 7 bases. The cysteine opens and the phenylalanine closes a CDR3 of 14 amino acids. Only CDR3 DNA remains: 42 bases, in frame from the first base. The germline V gene specifies KGHSH as CDR1 and LQKENI as CDR2. TCRbeta CDR3 regions were amplified from genomic DNA by means of the immunoSEQ Assay, a bias-controlled multiplex PCR. The study's own analysis went as follows. The number of nucleated cells in each sample was estimated by amplification of reference gene primers within the assay. To quantify the absolute abundance of each unique TCRbeta CDR3 rearrangement, sequence reads were collapsed and filtered. For each sample, productive Simpson clonality was calculated as the square root of Simpson's diversity index over productive rearrangements. In TCRdb, the immuneACCESS table is reduced to in-frame sequences with V and J assigned. These tables do not hold every clone; where another copy was compared, an unresolved V gene accounts for under half, and the others remain unexplained. The V and J calls and clone size come from that table; D and trimming were worked out from the DNA. Present in this sample are 140,000 or so clones, roughly four fifths of which were seen just once. The ten largest clones capture under 9.5% of the sample.

The collaborating institutions used their own protocols to collect whole blood in K2EDTA tubes. For TCRbeta analysis, collaborator samples were shipped as frozen whole blood, as isolated PBMCs, or as DNA extracted from either sample type. The source material was peripheral blood. The rearrangement combines TRBV18 with TRBJ1-4, with the D gene too uncertain to name. This clonotype was obtained from a human donor in a cohort sampled during active COVID-19. Read as DNA, the sequence is TGTGCCAGCTCACCAAGCGGGCTGAGTGAAAAACTGTTTTTT. Translated, this gives CASSPSGLSEKLFF.